This T cell receptor beta chain was found in a study of cytomegalovirus exposure and HLA in healthy donors. Study observations and caveats: Among the most significant clusters, several appeared linked to common viral pathogens in a later analysis.

The PCR ran on 60 Vbeta and 13 Jbeta primers. Produced via immunoSEQ multiplex PCR; TCRdb's table is partial and in-frame only. The table lists 200,000 to 250,000 clones, 82% of them singletons. In the case of this clone: Its antigen is undetermined.

The origin of this receptor is a woman in her forties in good health and CMV-seronegative. Sequenced material: PBMCs.

The CDR3 coding sequence is TGTGCCAGCAGCTGGACCCTGGGGGGAGGGCAAGACAATGAGCAGTTCTTC. Its protein is CASSWTLGGGQDNEQFF. J is TRBJ2-1 and V is TRBV5-6; 7 bases line up with TRBD2. The CDR3 covers 17 residues. Trimming took 3 bases from V and 5 from J; bases not matched to a gene: 14. CDR1 and CDR2 (germline): SGHDT, YYEEEE.